This TCR beta chain originates from a study of metastatic and nonmetastatic thyroid tumors. By frequency in the sample, this clone is medium-sized. Between the trimmed V and J ends, which lost 6 bases and 3 bases, there was a span of 16 bases. CDR3 length: 14 amino acids. Germline CDR1 and CDR2: SGHRS and YFSETQ. TCRdb used MiXCR to call clones anew from the PCR reads. The table records roughly 4,900 clones, 20% to 25% of them present only once. Ahead of thyroid surgery, no patient had received treatment of any kind. Sequencing was performed on adjacent normal tissue. The sequence was obtained from a female donor with papillary thyroid cancer or a benign thyroid nodule (not recorded which). Some clones in this sample may be carry-over from other donors' samples. J is TRBJ2-7 and V is TRBV5-1; maybe TRBD2 (5 bases). CDR3 in amino acids: CASNRGLADYEQYF. For the CDR3, the DNA is TGCGCCAGCAACCGTGGGCTAGCAGACTACGAGCAGTACTTC. The entire variable domain, with the rest obtained from reference TRBV5-1 and TRBJ2-7, is as follows: KAGVTQTPRYLIKTRGQQVTLSCSPISGHRSVSWYQQTPGQGLQFLFEYFSETQRNKGNFPGRFSGRQFSNSRSEMNVSTLELGDSALYLCASNRGLADYEQYFGPGTRLTVT.